This T cell receptor (beta chain) was found in a study of blood T cell repertoires in COVID-19. Original processing notes: Reference gene primers were amplified, and this amplification served to estimate nucleated cell counts. The data were produced by immunoSEQ multiplex PCR, yet TCRdb's version contains in-frame clones alone and is incomplete. V and J calls and clone size follow that table, whereas D and trimming were derived from the DNA. The sample shows 150,000 to 200,000 clones, less than 90% of them seen only once. Trimming removed 2 bases at V and 7 bases at J, with 18 bases between. The CDR3 runs to 15 residues. CDR1 is SGHKS, CDR2 YYEKEE, per germline (reference sequence).

The TCR sequence derives from a man in his sixties with acute or convalescent COVID-19. Sequencing was carried out using peripheral blood. This sequence joins TRBV5-5 and TRBJ1-1, with D tentatively TRBD1 (5 bases). The DNA for the CDR3 is TGTGCCAGCAGCTTATTTTCCAGGGCAGCTCTTGAAGCTTTCTTT. Translation gives CASSLFSRAALEAFF.